This T cell receptor beta chain was obtained from a study of T-cell reconstitution after alpha-beta-depleted transplantation in children. This CDR3 has 16 residues. V gave up 2 bases and J gave up 2 bases; unmatched junction bases: 6. The germline V gene encodes CDR1 MNHEY and CDR2 SVGAGI. Unique molecular identifiers were incorporated when the TCRbeta library was constructed. One entry per CDR3 protein, called by TCRdb with MiXCR from the PCR reads. The sample lists around 92,000 distinct CDR3 sequences, about 12% occurring once. This clonotype was counted between two and nine times. The sequenced sample was PBMCs from the stem cell graft donor, obtained from the stem cell graft. This sequence originates from a human donor who donated a stem cell graft to a child with inherited bone marrow failure. The genes are TRBV6-5 and TRBJ2-7, with 10 bases matching TRBD2. CDR3 in amino acids: CASSYGGTSEPYEQYF. Here the CDR3 DNA reads TGTGCCAGCAGTTACGGAGGGACTAGCGAACCCTACGAGCAGTACTTC.